This TCR beta chain was identified in a study of T cell responses to AZD1222 COVID-19 vaccine. This table comes from immunoSEQ multiplex PCR, and its TCRdb copy is limited to in-frame clones, with some not included. This repertoire shows tens of thousands of clones, 86% found once; its top ten account for 6.9%. CDR1 and CDR2 (germline): MNHEY, SMNVEV (reference sequence). The CDR3 length is 13 residues. V shed 5 bases and J shed 6 bases, with 13 bases lying between them. The chain employs TRBV27 and TRBJ1-2, with D unresolved. The receptor comes from an adult who received the AZD1222 COVID-19 vaccine. Here the sequenced sample was peripheral blood, taken 28 days after the second AZD1222 dose. The CDR3: CASSAPADHGYTF. CDR3 DNA: TGTGCCAGCAGTGCCCCGGCGGATCATGGCTACACCTTC.